This T cell receptor (beta chain) was observed in a study of immune characterization of retroperitoneal liposarcoma. One entry per CDR3 protein results from TCRdb running MiXCR on the PCR reads. The sample consists of fewer than 20,000 distinct CDR3 sequences, 37% of them appearing once. The sample holds many counts of this clonotype. The CDR3 is made up of 13 amino acids. The germline V gene encodes CDR1 SGHTA and CDR2 FQGNSA. The chain uses TRBV7-2 and TRBJ2-1; D is undetermined. The DNA end is more similar to TRBJ2-5, so the J call may be wrong. Sequenced material: blood. The receptor was isolated from a male donor with retroperitoneal liposarcoma. The chain's CDR3 is CASSLEGYGTQYF. DNA of the CDR3: TGTGCCAGCAGCTTAGAGGGCTACGGGACCCAGTACTTC.